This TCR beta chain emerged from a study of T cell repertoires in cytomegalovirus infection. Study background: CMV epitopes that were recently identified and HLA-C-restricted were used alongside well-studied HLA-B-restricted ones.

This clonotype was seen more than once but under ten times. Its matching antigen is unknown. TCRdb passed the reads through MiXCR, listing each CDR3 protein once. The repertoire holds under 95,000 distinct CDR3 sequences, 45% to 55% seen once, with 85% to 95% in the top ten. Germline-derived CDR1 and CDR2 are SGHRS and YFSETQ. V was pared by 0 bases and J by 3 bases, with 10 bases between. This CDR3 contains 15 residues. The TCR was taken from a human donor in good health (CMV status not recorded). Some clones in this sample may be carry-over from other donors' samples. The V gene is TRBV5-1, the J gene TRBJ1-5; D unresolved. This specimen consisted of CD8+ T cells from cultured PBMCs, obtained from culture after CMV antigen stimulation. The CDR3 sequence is CASSLEGVLNQPQHF. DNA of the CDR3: TGCGCCAGCAGCTTGGAAGGAGTTCTCAATCAGCCCCAGCATTTT.